The 27 T cell receptor beta chains below all came from one sample that was sequenced in a study of T cell repertoires in cytomegalovirus infection. Each CDR3 protein is one row after TCRdb ran MiXCR on the reads. The table lists around 450,000 distinct CDR3 sequences, roughly 30% of them singletons, with roughly 15% in the top ten. The sequenced material came from PBMCs. The receptors come from a human donor in good health (CMV status not recorded). Some clones in this sample may be carry-over from other donors' samples.

This sequence joins TRBV20-1 and TRBJ2-5, with D unclear. The CDR3 runs to 14 residues. Germline CDR1 and CDR2: DFQATT and SNEGSKA (reference sequence). The V gene lost 0 bases and the J gene lost 2 bases, with 10 bases spanning the gap. The CDR3 protein is CSARDLGTQETQYF. Written as DNA, the CDR3 is TGCAGTGCTAGAGATCTTGGTACGCAAGAGACCCAGTACTTC.

This clonotype was seen a handful of times. The J gene is TRBJ1-3, the V gene TRBV12-3 or TRBV12-4; D remains ambiguous. Trimming removed 3 bases at V and 2 bases at J, with 11 bases between. The CDR3 is 15 amino acids. As DNA, the CDR3 is TGTGCCAGCAGTTTCGTCCCTGGACCTGGAAACACCATATATTTT. Its translation is CASSFVPGPGNTIYF.

The V and J genes are TRBV6-1 and TRBJ1-1, with unresolved D. Per the germline V gene, CDR1 is MNHNS and CDR2 is SASEGT. With 8 bases removed from V and 0 bases from J, the gap between germline ends came to 19 bases. CDR3 length: 16 residues. The CDR3 nucleotides read TGTGCCAGCTACTCAGAGGTGGGCAGGTTGAACACTGAAGCTTTCTTT. Amino acid sequence: CASYSEVGRLNTEAFF.

This clonotype was counted ten times or more. The V gene is TRBV7-2, the J gene TRBJ1-5; TRBD1 is a possible D gene (6 bases). Deletions cut 0 bases from V and 6 bases from J, with 12 bases between. The CDR3 extends over 15 amino acids. Germline CDR1 is SGHTA and CDR2 is FQGNSA. The CDR3 region is CASSLAQGWAQPQHF. CDR3 nucleotide sequence: TGTGCCAGCAGCTTAGCACAGGGCTGGGCTCAGCCCCAGCATTTT.

The V call is TRBV2, the J call TRBJ1-2, with 9 bases fitting TRBD1. CDR1 is SNHLY and CDR2 is FYNNEI in the germline V gene. The CDR3 length is 13 residues. Trimming took 5 bases from V and 6 from J; bases not matched to a gene: 4. For the CDR3, the DNA is TGTGCCAGCAGTCAACAGGGGGCGGATGGCTACACCTTC. Its translation is CASSQQGADGYTF.

In this sample, this clonotype turned up a few times. The chain links TRBV6-1 to TRBJ2-7; no clear D. Looked up from germline, CDR1 is MNHNS and CDR2 is SASEGT. With 6 bases removed from V and 7 bases from J, the gap between germline ends came to 13 bases. CDR3 length equals 12 residues. The CDR3 protein is CASRLYLEEQYF. For the CDR3, the DNA is TGTGCCAGCAGGCTCTACTTGGAGGAGCAGTACTTC.

Turning to this clonotype: At one end, the junction sequence differs from germline, possibly due to a read error. This chain connects TRBV7-2 to TRBJ1-3, with a possible D match to TRBD1 (6 bases). The CDR3 contains 14 residues. Germline V gene sequence: CDR1 SGHTA, CDR2 FQGNSA. The CDR3, as DNA: TGTGCCAGCAGCATACACAGGGCTGGACACACCATATATTTT. It encodes CASSIHRAGHTIYF.

The rearrangement joins TRBV27 to TRBJ1-2; unclear D gene. This CDR3 is 14 amino acids long. Trimming removed 7 bases at V and 3 bases at J, with 15 bases between. The germline V gene encodes CDR1 MNHEY and CDR2 SMNVEV (reference sequence). CDR3 DNA sequence: TGTGCCAGCACTCCCCGGTGGCAGCACTATGGCTACACCTTC. This codes for CASTPRWQHYGYTF.

This clonotype was observed a handful of times. The rearrangement uses TRBV12-3 or TRBV12-4 and TRBJ1-5, with D perhaps TRBD1 (5 bases). V shed 3 bases and J shed 5 bases, with 11 bases lying between them. The CDR3 has 14 amino acids. The CDR3 sequence: CASSFGAADQPQHF. The CDR3 DNA follows: TGTGCCAGCAGTTTTGGGGCCGCTGATCAGCCCCAGCATTTT.

This rearrangement joins TRBV12-3 or TRBV12-4 to TRBJ1-2, with D hard to call. The length of the CDR3 is 13 residues. Deletions cut 3 bases from V and 3 bases from J, with 8 bases between. The CDR3 loop is CASSFDGYYGYTF. DNA for the CDR3: TGTGCCAGCAGTTTCGACGGTTACTATGGCTACACCTTC.

In DNA, the CDR3 is TGTGCCAGCAGCCCCCCGTCTCTGGCCGCTACCGAGCAGTACTTC. It codes for CASSPPSLAATEQYF. This chain joins TRBV7-6 and TRBJ2-7, with D uncertain. The V end lost 5 bases, the J end lost 6 bases, and 20 bases lay between the germline ends. The germline gives CDR1 SGHVS, CDR2 FNYEAQ. The CDR3 has 15 residues.

The table lists this clonotype with many counts. This chain links TRBV19 with TRBJ1-4, with D maybe TRBD1 (5 bases). Per the germline V gene, CDR1 is LNHDA and CDR2 is SQIVND (reference sequence). This CDR3 has 14 residues. V lost 3 bases, J lost 8 bases, and 13 bases lay in between. CDR3 sequence (DNA): TGTGCCAGTAGTATGGGACCCGGGCCCGAAAAACTGTTTTTT. It codes for CASSMGPGPEKLFF.

This clonotype showed up many times. The CDR3: CASSLAGQAPETQYF. The CDR3 DNA reads TGTGCCAGCAGCTTAGCGGGACAGGCCCCAGAGACCCAGTACTTC. The chain uses TRBV7-6 and TRBJ2-5; 8 bases match TRBD1. CDR1 is SGHVS, CDR2 FNYEAQ, per germline. The CDR3 covers 15 residues. V lost 0 bases, J lost 4 bases, and 4 bases stayed unmatched.

The J gene is TRBJ2-1, the V gene TRBV29-1, with 10 bases matching TRBD2. The CDR3 covers 13 residues. Germline CDR1 and CDR2: SQVTM and ANQGSEA. V gave up 5 bases and J gave up 5 bases; unmatched junction bases: 3. Here the CDR3 reads CSVPAGGNNEQFF. The CDR3 DNA sequence: TGCAGCGTTCCAGCGGGGGGGAACAATGAGCAGTTCTTC.

The count of this clonotype is one. In DNA form, the CDR3 reads TGCGCCAGCAGCGACCGGGACAGTGCAACTAATGAAAAACTGTTTTTT. It encodes CASSDRDSATNEKLFF. The genes are TRBV4-1 and TRBJ1-4; 7 bases map to TRBD1. After removal of 5 bases from V and 0 bases from J, the junction contained 6 bases not matched to a gene. The CDR3 length is 16 residues. Germline CDR1 and CDR2: MGHRA and YSYEKL.

Many counts were recorded for this clonotype. CDR3 region: CASSLFLLGQGRNQPQHF. For the CDR3, the DNA is TGTGCCAGCAGCTTATTTTTGCTAGGACAGGGCCGCAATCAGCCCCAGCATTTT. The chain carries TRBV7-2 and TRBJ1-5, with 8 bases aligning to TRBD1. Per germline, CDR1 SGHTA and CDR2 FQGNSA. CDR3 size: 18 residues. V gave up 2 bases and J gave up 2 bases; unmatched junction bases: 11.

The chain is built from TRBV6-2 or TRBV6-3 and TRBJ2-7; D tentatively reads TRBD1 or TRBD2 (5 bases each). The germline V gene encodes CDR1 MNHEY and CDR2 SVGEGT. V lost 0 bases and J 6 bases, leaving 9 bases between the germline ends. The CDR3 spans 13 residues. CDR3 coding DNA: TGTGCCAGCAGTTACTCGGGGGTCGGCGAGCAGTACTTC. Residues: CASSYSGVGEQYF.

A remark on this clonotype: A read error may be the cause here, since a much bigger clone is one base away. This chain links TRBV19 with TRBJ1-5, with no clear D. The CDR3 covers 15 residues. Germline values: CDR1 LNHDA, CDR2 SQIVND (reference sequence). The CDR3 DNA follows: TGTGCCAGTATTATATCCAGCAATAGCAATCAGCCCCAGCATTTT. It translates to CASIISSNSNQPQHF.

The chain joins TRBV5-1 to TRBJ2-5, with D uncertain. CDR3 size: 14 residues. Germline V gene lookup returns CDR1 SGHRS and CDR2 YFSETQ. The V and J ends lost 2 bases and 2 bases respectively, with 10 bases between them. CDR3 region: CASSFTAIQETQYF. CDR3 nucleotides: TGCGCCAGCAGCTTCACAGCAATACAAGAGACCCAGTACTTC. Combining the CDR3 with reference TRBV5-1 and TRBJ2-5 gives the whole variable domain KAGVTQTPRYLIKTRGQQVTLSCSPISGHRSVSWYQQTPGQGLQFLFEYFSETQRNKGNFPGRFSGRQFSNSRSEMNVSTLELGDSALYLCASSFTAIQETQYFGPGTRLLVL.

This clonotype was recorded many times. The chain combines TRBV6-2 or TRBV6-3 with TRBJ1-5, with D perhaps TRBD1 (5 bases). CDR3 length equals 14 residues. From germline, CDR1 is MNHEY and CDR2 SVGEGT. V lost 4 bases and J lost 6, with 13 bases in between. The CDR3 DNA is TGTGCCAGCAGTTTGGGACCGGCGAGTCAGCCCCAGCATTTT. This gives the protein CASSLGPASQPQHF.

This chain connects TRBV7-3 to TRBJ1-1; no definite D call. The CDR3 consists of 13 residues. Germline loops: CDR1 SGHTA, CDR2 FQGTGA. Deletions cut 4 bases from V and 5 bases from J, with 11 bases between. CDR3 sequence: CASSSTLGTEAFF. The CDR3 coding sequence is TGTGCCAGCAGCTCGACCCTGGGAACTGAAGCTTTCTTT.

This clonotype was picked up a small number of times. This chain links TRBV4-1 with TRBJ2-3; the D gene is possibly TRBD2 (5 bases). This CDR3 contains 16 residues. The V gene's germline CDR1 is MGHRA and CDR2 YSYEKL. V was pared by 1 base and J by 0 bases, with 11 bases between. CDR3 DNA sequence: TGCGCCAGCAGCCAAGTTAGCGTTGATAGCACAGATACGCAGTATTTT. Translating gives CASSQVSVDSTDTQYF.

This chain joins TRBV20-1 and TRBJ2-5; TRBD2 aligns across 9 bases. This CDR3 spans 13 amino acids. With 6 bases clipped from V and 5 bases from J, the junction kept 7 bases outside the gene matches. Germline V lookup: CDR1 DFQATT, CDR2 SNEGSKA (reference sequence). The CDR3 sequence: CSATWTSVETQYF. The DNA of the CDR3 is TGCAGTGCGACCTGGACTAGCGTCGAGACCCAGTACTTC.

The chain uses TRBV18 and TRBJ1-1, with D possibly matching TRBD1 (5 bases). The CDR3 totals 15 residues. V lost 1 base, J lost 0 bases, and 9 bases lay in between. Germline V lookup: CDR1 KGHSH, CDR2 LQKENI. The DNA of the CDR3 is TGTGCCAGCTCACCACGGAGGGACCTGAACACTGAAGCTTTCTTT. Protein: CASSPRRDLNTEAFF.

This clonotype turned up a few times. The chain recombines TRBV6-6 with TRBJ2-7; D gene unclear. Germline V gene sequence: CDR1 MNHNY, CDR2 SVGAGI (reference sequence). V gave up 0 bases and J gave up 0 bases, with 18 bases separating them. This CDR3 is 18 amino acids long. The CDR3 bases are TGTGCCAGCAGTTACTCAATCTTGGGCGGCGCGAGCTCCTACGAGCAGTACTTC. Its translation: CASSYSILGGASSYEQYF.

Points on this clonotype: Germline is not matched at one junction end, which may reflect a read error. The chain couples TRBV7-2 to TRBJ1-2, with D uncertain. This CDR3 contains 15 residues. Looked up from germline, CDR1 is SGHTA and CDR2 is FQGNSA. The CDR3 here is CACSPVSGGSYGYTF. DNA of the CDR3: TGTGCCTGCAGCCCCGTTTCCGGTGGAAGCTATGGCTACACATTC.

The genes are TRBV6-6 and TRBJ1-1, with a possible D match to TRBD1 (6 bases). V shed 7 bases and J shed 4 bases, with 16 bases lying between them. The CDR3 has 14 residues. Germline CDR1 is MNHNY and CDR2 is SVGAGI (reference sequence). The CDR3 reads CASKPTDSLTEAFF. CDR3 DNA: TGTGCCAGCAAGCCGACGGACAGCCTCACTGAAGCTTTCTTT.